This T cell receptor (beta chain) appears in the sequencing data of a study of blood T cell repertoires in COVID-19. For the study at large: Samples came from the United States, Italy and Spain, spanning acute and convalescent COVID-19. T cells, B-cell-depleted T cells, or PBMCs provided the cDNA or gDNA that served as material.

Methods used by the authors: By means of reference gene primer amplification, nucleated cell counts were estimated. Generated by immunoSEQ multiplex PCR, the TCRdb table keeps only in-frame clones and is missing some. D and trimming come from the DNA, and the V and J calls and clone size come from that table. The table lists over 90,000 clones, more than 70% of them singletons, with 15% to 20% in the top ten. This CDR3 has 14 residues. CDR1 and CDR2 (germline): LGHDT, YNNKEL (reference sequence). V was clipped by 1 base and J by 6 bases; unmatched bases: 4. This TCR was sampled from a woman older than 75 in a cohort sampled during active COVID-19. V usage is TRBV3-1 (or the pseudogene TRBV3-2) and J usage is TRBJ2-3, with TRBD2 matching over 7 bases. Sequencing input: peripheral blood. Written as DNA, the CDR3 is TGTGCCAGCAGCCAAGTTAGCGGGCCTGATACGCAGTATTTT. Protein sequence: CASSQVSGPDTQYF.